This T cell receptor beta chain emerged from a study of T cells in localized non-small cell lung cancer. General observations from the study: Measurement of T cell clonality placed uninvolved adjacent lung highest, above the level in tumor.

Clones were read by immunoSEQ multiplex PCR, and TCRdb kept only the in-frame ones, dropping some. The top ten clones hold around 4.2% of a sample with some 30,000 clones, 80% to 90% of them seen once. On this clone itself: The antigen is undetermined.

The source is a male donor older than 55 with stage III lung adenocarcinoma. The material sequenced was peripheral blood, taken before any cancer treatment.

DNA for the CDR3: TGTGCCAGCAGCTTGATCGGGGGGCAACGTCAGCCCCAGCATTTT. Translating it yields CASSLIGGQRQPQHF. V gene TRBV7-8 combines with J gene TRBJ1-5; D perhaps matches TRBD1 (6 bases). Trimming removed 3 bases at V and 6 bases at J, with 15 bases between. Per the germline V gene, CDR1 is SGHVS and CDR2 is FQNEAQ. The CDR3 has 15 amino acids.